This TCR beta chain derives from a study of cytomegalovirus exposure and HLA in healthy donors. The PCR was carried out with 60 Vbeta primers and 13 Jbeta primers. Here immunoSEQ multiplex PCR was the method, and the copy in TCRdb shows in-frame clones only, minus some. The table shows around 200,000 clones, with around nine tenths occurring only once. About this clone: Its cognate antigen is unknown.

Germline CDR1 SGDLS, CDR2 YYNGEE. The CDR3 length is 13 residues. Between the trimmed V and J ends, which lost 3 bases and 12 bases, there was a span of 19 bases. Study results and limitations: The study listed 164 cytomegalovirus-associated TCR beta chains.

The rearrangement uses TRBV9 and TRBJ2-7, with D possibly matching TRBD1 (6 bases). The sequence came from a young woman in good health and CMV-seronegative. Specimen: PBMCs. The CDR3 DNA sequence: TGTGCCAGCAGCGGAAGTACAGGGTCTGTGAGGTACTTC. This sequence encodes CASSGSTGSVRYF.